This entry lists 21 T cell receptor beta chains sequenced from one sample in a study of blood T cell repertoires in COVID-19. Profiled with immunoSEQ multiplex PCR; TCRdb holds only in-frame clones, not every one. Here the sample spans 240,000 or so clones, roughly 89% being singletons. Sequencing was done on a sample of PBMCs or T cells enriched from blood (not recorded which). The receptors originated from a man between 35 and 55 years old who had recovered from COVID-19.

The J gene is TRBJ2-1, the V gene TRBV19, with a possible D match to TRBD1 (6 bases). Trimming stripped 5 bases from V and 4 bases from J, with 9 bases between. The CDR3 totals 13 residues. Germline CDR1 reads LNHDA; CDR2 reads SQIVND (reference sequence). This CDR3 reads CASSSDRYNEQFF. The CDR3 coding sequence is TGTGCCAGTAGTTCAGACAGGTACAATGAGCAGTTCTTC.

The chain is built from TRBV7-8 and TRBJ1-2; no clear D gene. This CDR3 region has 12 residues. The V end lost 10 bases, the J end lost 6 bases, and 15 bases lay between the germline ends. In germline, CDR1 is SGHVS, CDR2 FQNEAQ. The CDR3 DNA follows: TGTGCCATCCCGGCTGGAGCAAATGGCTACACCTTC. Translating gives CAIPAGANGYTF.

This clone was recorded once. The genes are TRBV6-5 and TRBJ1-3; 7 bases line up with TRBD1. This CDR3 contains 14 residues. Germline CDR1 reads MNHEY; CDR2 reads SVGAGI. V was clipped by 5 bases and J by 4 bases; unmatched bases: 5. The CDR3 sequence is CASSTTGPGNTIYF. CDR3 DNA: TGTGCCAGCAGTACGACAGGGCCCGGAAACACCATATATTTT.

V gene TRBV29-1 combines with J gene TRBJ2-2, with 7 bases aligning to TRBD1. The CDR3 has 15 amino acids. V gave up 4 bases and J gave up 5 bases; unmatched junction bases: 10. From germline, CDR1 is SQVTM and CDR2 ANQGSEA. CDR3 DNA: TGCAGCGTTGGGTTGGACAGGCGTCGAACCGGGGAGCTGTTTTTT. It codes for CSVGLDRRRTGELFF.

This chain uses TRBV19 with TRBJ2-1; D uncertain. This CDR3 has 13 residues. Germline V gives CDR1 LNHDA, CDR2 SQIVND (reference sequence). The ends were cut back, 4 bases at V and 6 bases at J, with 10 bases in the middle. The CDR3 is CASSNSPVNEQFF. In DNA form, the CDR3 reads TGTGCCAGTAGTAACAGTCCAGTCAATGAGCAGTTCTTC.

The chain combines TRBV12-3 or TRBV12-4 with TRBJ1-2; possible D gene TRBD1, 5 bases. Trimming removed 2 bases from V and 3 bases from J, with 7 bases in between. The CDR3 length is 13 residues. This CDR3 reads CASSLSGDYGYTF. The CDR3 region has the DNA TGTGCCAGCAGTTTATCGGGGGACTATGGCTACACCTTC.

This chain uses TRBV12-3 or TRBV12-4 with TRBJ1-6; D perhaps matches TRBD1 (5 bases). The CDR3 extends over 13 amino acids. The DNA for the CDR3 is TGTGCTTGCAGGGCCGGCAGAGAATCACCCCTCCACTTT. Its translation is CACRAGRESPLHF.

This clone was counted between two and nine times. The chain has TRBV13 and TRBJ1-6; D not certain. CDR1 is PRHDT, CDR2 FYEKMQ, per germline (reference sequence). There are 16 residues in the CDR3. V was trimmed by 4 bases and J by 6 bases, leaving 16 bases between them. The CDR3 DNA reads TGTGCCAGCAGCTCGTACGGCGACACTGGTAATTCACCCCTCCACTTT. It yields the protein CASSSYGDTGNSPLHF.

The rearrangement links TRBV7-9 to TRBJ1-1; D is possibly TRBD1 (5 bases). This CDR3 comprises 14 residues. Trimming shortened V by 1 base and J by 3 bases, and 9 bases separated the two germline ends. Germline CDR1 is SEHNR and CDR2 is FQNEAQ (reference sequence). Written as DNA, the CDR3 is TGTGCCAGCAGCTTAGTTGGACACTACACTGAAGCTTTCTTT. Protein product: CASSLVGHYTEAFF.

This rearrangement joins TRBV24-1 to TRBJ1-2, with 7 bases aligning to TRBD1. The CDR3 length is 15 residues. Germline values: CDR1 KGHDR, CDR2 SFDVKD. Trimming took 3 bases from V and 5 from J; bases not matched to a gene: 8. The CDR3 spells CATSDPRTGPYGYTF. CDR3 DNA sequence: TGTGCCACCAGTGATCCAAGGACAGGACCTTATGGCTACACCTTC.

The V gene is TRBV14, the J gene TRBJ2-3, with 8 nucleotides matching TRBD2. Trimming took 4 bases from V and 2 from J; bases not matched to a gene: 8. This CDR3 has 16 amino acids. Germline V gene sequence: CDR1 SGHDN, CDR2 FVKESK. This CDR3 is CASSRFLLAVTDTQYF. CDR3 DNA sequence: TGTGCCAGCAGCCGGTTTCTACTAGCGGTCACAGATACGCAGTATTTT.

This clone came up once. The chain recombines TRBV9 with TRBJ2-2, with 7 bases matching TRBD2. This CDR3 spans 14 amino acids. J lost 1 base, V lost 3 bases, and 0 bases had no gene match. The germline V gene encodes CDR1 SGDLS and CDR2 YYNGEE. CDR3 loop: CASSAGGNTGELFF. The CDR3 DNA sequence: TGTGCCAGCAGCGCGGGGGGGAACACCGGGGAGCTGTTTTTT.

V usage is TRBV9 and J usage is TRBJ2-1; the D gene is possibly TRBD1 (6 bases). Germline V lookup: CDR1 SGDLS, CDR2 YYNGEE. V was trimmed by 0 bases and J by 8 bases, leaving 21 bases between them. There are 17 residues in the CDR3. This CDR3 reads CASSVATSQGRSHEQFF. The CDR3, as DNA: TGTGCCAGCAGCGTAGCTACGTCCCAGGGGCGCTCTCATGAGCAGTTCTTC.

This chain links TRBV7-8 with TRBJ1-1; 8 bases align to TRBD1. Losses at the gene ends were 4 bases for V and 0 bases for J; bases not matched to a gene: 13. The CDR3 totals 18 residues. Germline loops: CDR1 SGHVS, CDR2 FQNEAQ. The CDR3 DNA follows: TGTGCCAGCAGCTGGATAAATCAGGGGGCTTCAGTGAACACTGAAGCTTTCTTT. It specifies CASSWINQGASVNTEAFF.

This clone was seen a single time. The chain recombines TRBV18 with TRBJ2-2; D is possibly TRBD1 (6 bases). The ends were cut back, 6 bases at V and 6 bases at J, with 17 bases in the middle. CDR3 length equals 15 residues. CDR1 is KGHSH, CDR2 LQKENI, per germline. The CDR3 region is CASSTQQGRPGELFF. The CDR3 DNA sequence: TGTGCCAGCTCCACACAACAGGGTCGTCCCGGGGAGCTGTTTTTT. Full variable domain (remainder filled in from reference TRBV18 and TRBJ2-2): NAGVMQNPRHLVRRRGQEARLRCSPMKGHSHVYWYRQLPEEGLKFMVYLQKENIIDESGMPKERFSAEFPKEGPSILRIQQVVRGDSAAYFCASSTQQGRPGELFFGEGSRLTVL.

This clone was seen only once. V and J are TRBV27 and TRBJ2-7; 9 bases agree with TRBD1. Per the germline V gene, CDR1 is MNHEY and CDR2 is SMNVEV (reference sequence). V lost 1 base to trimming and J lost 0 bases; unmatched junction nucleotides: 1. The CDR3 is 15 residues long. The CDR3 bases are TGTGCCAGCAGTTTATTGGGACAGGGCTCCTACGAGCAGTACTTC. Translated, it gives CASSLLGQGSYEQYF.

The rearrangement uses TRBV5-4 and TRBJ1-6, with TRBD1 as a possible D gene (5 bases). Trimming pared 4 bases from V and 11 bases from J, leaving 19 bases between. CDR1 is SGHNT and CDR2 is YYREEE in the germline V gene (reference sequence). The CDR3 runs to 15 residues. The CDR3 DNA sequence: TGTGCCAGCAGCGGCGGCGCGGGGGTCCGGGCACCCCTCCACTTT. Encoded protein: CASSGGAGVRAPLHF.

This chain connects TRBV20-1 to TRBJ1-5, with D possibly TRBD1 on 6 matching bases. CDR1 and CDR2 from the germline V gene are DFQATT and SNEGSKA (reference sequence). The CDR3 is 13 amino acids. The germline V and J ends were trimmed by 3 bases and 3 bases, with 9 bases remaining between them. In DNA form, the CDR3 reads TGCAGTGCTAGTCGACAGGTCAATCAGCCCCAGCATTTT. Translation: CSASRQVNQPQHF.

The chain has TRBV7-8 and TRBJ1-4, with TRBD1 matching over 8 bases. Germline-derived CDR1 and CDR2 are SGHVS and FQNEAQ. V dropped 7 bases and J dropped 3; count of bases not matched to a gene: 4. This CDR3 contains 14 residues. CDR3 sequence (DNA): TGTGCCAGCAACCAGGGGGCGGCTAATGAAAAACTGTTTTTT. This codes for CASNQGAANEKLFF.

The rearrangement uses TRBV4-1 and TRBJ2-3; 11 bases map to TRBD2. The CDR3 sequence is 19 residues long. J was trimmed by 2 bases and V by 0 bases; bases with no gene match: 10. Germline V lookup: CDR1 MGHRA, CDR2 YSYEKL. The CDR3 DNA reads TGCGCCAGCAGCCAAGACGACTCCGGGACTAGCGGTATCACAGATACGCAGTATTTT. Encoded protein: CASSQDDSGTSGITDTQYF.

J is TRBJ2-3 and V is TRBV24-1; maybe TRBD2 (6 bases). CDR1 KGHDR and CDR2 SFDVKD come from the germline V gene. The CDR3 runs to 17 residues. The V end was cut by 3 bases, the J end by 2 bases, with 17 bases between. DNA of the CDR3: TGTGCCACCAGTGATGCCCGGGACTTTTACTACACAGATACGCAGTATTTT. As protein: CATSDARDFYYTDTQYF.